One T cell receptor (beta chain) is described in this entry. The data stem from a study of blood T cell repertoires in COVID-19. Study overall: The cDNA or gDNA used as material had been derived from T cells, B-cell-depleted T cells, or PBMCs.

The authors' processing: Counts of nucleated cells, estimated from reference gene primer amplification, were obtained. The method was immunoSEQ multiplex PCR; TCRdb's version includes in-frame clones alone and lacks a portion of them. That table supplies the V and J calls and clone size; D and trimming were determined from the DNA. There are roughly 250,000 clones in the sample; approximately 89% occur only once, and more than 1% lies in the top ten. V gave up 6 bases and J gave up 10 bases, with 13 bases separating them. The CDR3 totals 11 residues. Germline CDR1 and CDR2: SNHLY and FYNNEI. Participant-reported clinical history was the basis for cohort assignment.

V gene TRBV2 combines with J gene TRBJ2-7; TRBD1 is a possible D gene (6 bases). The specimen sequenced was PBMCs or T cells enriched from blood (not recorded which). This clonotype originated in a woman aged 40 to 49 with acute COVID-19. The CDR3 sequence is CASRGDTRQYF. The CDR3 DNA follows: TGTGCCAGCAGAGGGGACACCCGTCAGTACTTC.